This T cell receptor beta chain was captured by sequencing in a study of naive and memory T cell subsets. Study-wide results and limits: Especially in CD8 cells, naive repertoires contained a few larger clonotypes, possibly CD45RA-re-expressing memory cells. A clonotype means one alpha or beta sequence, not an alpha/beta pair. Activation and differentiation may alter RNA-based TCR counts.

An equimolar mix of two oligonucleotides served as the beta constant-region primer for TRBC1 and TRBC2. Nested alpha and beta constant-region primers with the SP2 primer drove four PCR rounds on ligated cDNA. TCRdb called the UMI-ligation and nested PCR reads again in MiXCR, with one record for every CDR3 protein. The data show 120,000 to 150,000 distinct CDR3 sequences, over 20% seen once. Four subsets defined by CD45RA and CD27 were sorted after CD3, CD4, CD8 and live/dead staining. The CDR3 loop spans 16 amino acids. Germline V gene lookup returns CDR1 MDHEN and CDR2 SYDVKM. The V gene end was trimmed by 5 bases and the J gene end by 1 base; junction bases not matched to a gene: 7. This clonotype was recorded at least ten times. Its antigen is not known.

The sequencing sample was made of naive CD4+ T cells from blood. This receptor was identified in a human donor in good health. The chain employs TRBV28 and TRBJ2-4; 8 bases are a match to TRBD1. CDR3 in amino acids: CASSRQGARAKNIQYF. CDR3 DNA sequence: TGTGCCAGCAGTAGGCAGGGGGCGCGGGCCAAAAACATTCAGTACTTC.